One sample yielded the 20 T cell receptor beta chains listed below, sequenced in a study of OX40 agonist ivuxolimab in advanced cancers. Assay: immunoSEQ multiplex PCR; the TCRdb copy retains only in-frame clones and omits some. The sample includes about 77,000 clones, 80% to 95% seen only once; the top ten take approximately 0.3%. The sample was CD4+ or CD8+ T cells sorted from blood, taken in a trial of the OX40 agonist ivuxolimab. Receptors originate from an adult with an advanced solid tumor such as melanoma, head and neck, liver or kidney cancer.

V and J are TRBV2 and TRBJ2-7; 7 nucleotides align to TRBD2. This CDR3 comprises 15 residues. Germline CDR1 reads SNHLY; CDR2 reads FYNNEI. V was pared by 7 bases and J by 1 base, with 10 bases of the junction left unmatched. CDR3 residues: CASMLGGGSSYEQYF. The CDR3 DNA reads TGTGCCAGCATGTTGGGGGGAGGGTCTTCCTACGAGCAGTACTTC.

V usage is TRBV6-6 and J usage is TRBJ2-7; 8 bases align to TRBD2. Unmatched junction bases numbered 6, after V lost 6 bases and J lost 2 bases. The CDR3 extends over 14 amino acids. CDR1 and CDR2 from the germline V gene are MNHNY and SVGAGI (reference sequence). The CDR3, as DNA: TGTGCCAGCAGGACGGGGGGGGCGCCCTACGAGCAGTACTTC. Protein product: CASRTGGAPYEQYF.

This clone is a singleton in its sample. J is TRBJ2-7 and V is TRBV10-3; perhaps D is TRBD1 or TRBD2 (6 bases each). Trimming took 4 bases from V and 2 from J, leaving 12 bases between them. Looked up from germline, CDR1 is ENHRY and CDR2 is SYGVKD. This CDR3 has 14 residues. CDR3 in DNA: TGTGCCATCAGTGTAGGGGGGTTAGCCTACGAGCAGTACTTC. Amino acid sequence: CAISVGGLAYEQYF.

The gene calls are TRBV5-4 and TRBJ1-5, with 7 positions matching TRBD1. CDR1 is SGHNT and CDR2 is YYREEE in the germline V gene (reference sequence). This CDR3 is 14 amino acids long. Losses at the gene ends were 2 bases for V and 3 bases for J; bases not matched to a gene: 2. The CDR3 here is CASSLQGFNQPQHF. DNA for the CDR3: TGTGCCAGCAGCTTACAGGGGTTCAATCAGCCCCAGCATTTT. The whole variable domain, remainder taken from reference TRBV5-4 and TRBJ1-5, is ETGVTQSPTHLIKTRGQQVTLRCSSQSGHNTVSWYQQALGQGPQFIFQYYREEENGRGNFPPRFSGLQFPNYSSELNVNALELDDSALYLCASSLQGFNQPQHFGDGTRLSIL.

The chain joins TRBV18 to TRBJ1-4; D is perhaps TRBD1 (5 bases). The CDR3 extends over 16 amino acids. Per germline, CDR1 KGHSH and CDR2 LQKENI. V was cut by 3 bases and J by 3 bases, with 14 bases left in between. The CDR3 bases are TGTGCCAGCTCACCTCCCTCCGGAGGGGCTAATGAAAAACTGTTTTTT. This encodes CASSPPSGGANEKLFF. Full variable domain (missing parts from reference TRBV18 and TRBJ1-4): NAGVMQNPRHLVRRRGQEARLRCSPMKGHSHVYWYRQLPEEGLKFMVYLQKENIIDESGMPKERFSAEFPKEGPSILRIQQVVRGDSAAYFCASSPPSGGANEKLFFGSGTQLSVL.

The chain links TRBV19 to TRBJ2-3; D uncertain. The CDR3 totals 16 residues. Trimming took off 5 bases at V and 0 bases at J, with 15 bases between the two ends. Germline values: CDR1 LNHDA, CDR2 SQIVND (reference sequence). The CDR3 here is CASSGNRAISTDTQYF. CDR3 DNA: TGTGCCAGTAGTGGTAACCGGGCCATAAGCACAGATACGCAGTATTTT.

The chain combines TRBV18 with TRBJ1-2; D call uncertain. Germline values: CDR1 KGHSH, CDR2 LQKENI. The CDR3 consists of 14 residues. V gave up 6 bases and J gave up 5 bases, with 16 bases separating them. The CDR3 loop reads CASSLGSILYGYTF. The CDR3 DNA reads TGTGCCAGCTCCCTGGGTTCCATTCTTTATGGCTACACCTTC. Full variable domain (remainder filled in from reference TRBV18 and TRBJ1-2): NAGVMQNPRHLVRRRGQEARLRCSPMKGHSHVYWYRQLPEEGLKFMVYLQKENIIDESGMPKERFSAEFPKEGPSILRIQQVVRGDSAAYFCASSLGSILYGYTFGSGTRLTVV.

This chain links TRBV28 with TRBJ2-1; 11 bases map to TRBD2. The CDR3 extends over 15 amino acids. The J segment lost 8 bases and the V segment lost 6 bases, leaving 9 bases of the junction unmatched. Germline V CDR1 and CDR2: MDHEN, SYDVKM. CDR3 sequence: CASRDSGRALYEQFF. CDR3 sequence (DNA): TGTGCCAGCAGAGATAGCGGGAGGGCCTTGTATGAGCAGTTCTTC.

The V gene is TRBV10-3, the J gene TRBJ2-2, with 13 nucleotides matching TRBD2. Germline lookup yields CDR1 ENHRY and CDR2 SYGVKD. The junction had 10 bases not matched to a gene; V was cut back by 6 bases and J by 3 bases. The CDR3 length is 18 residues. The chain's CDR3 is CAIRPTSGGADDTGELFF. Written as DNA, the CDR3 is TGTGCCATCAGGCCAACTAGCGGGGGGGCAGATGACACCGGGGAGCTGTTTTTT.

The chain employs TRBV19 and TRBJ1-2; D gene unclear. Trimming took off 3 bases at V and 4 bases at J, with 9 bases between the two ends. The CDR3 loop spans 13 amino acids. Looked up from germline, CDR1 is LNHDA and CDR2 is SQIVND (reference sequence). CDR3 nucleotide sequence: TGTGCCAGTAGTATTAGCAGACTCTATGGCTACACCTTC. Protein sequence: CASSISRLYGYTF.

CDR3: CATAGQVNEKLFF. The CDR3 DNA is TGTGCCACGGCCGGGCAGGTTAATGAAAAACTGTTTTTT. The chain recombines TRBV19 with TRBJ1-4; D is undetermined. Trimming cost V 10 bases and J 4 bases, with 13 bases left between them. The CDR3 contains 13 residues. Germline V lookup: CDR1 LNHDA, CDR2 SQIVND (reference sequence).

CDR3 sequence: CASSPQGGSANEQYF. In nucleotides, the CDR3 is TGTGCCAGCTCACCGCAGGGAGGGAGTGCCAACGAGCAGTACTTC. V gene TRBV18 combines with J gene TRBJ2-7, with 7 bases lining up with TRBD2. CDR3 length: 15 residues. Germline V CDR1 and CDR2: KGHSH, LQKENI. The ends lost 3 bases at V and 5 bases at J; junction bases unmatched: 10.

J is TRBJ1-2 and V is TRBV6-6; a possible D gene is TRBD1 (5 bases). Trimming took 6 bases from V and 4 from J, leaving 12 bases between them. CDR3 length: 13 residues. The germline V gene has CDR1 MNHNY and CDR2 SVGAGI (reference sequence). CDR3 sequence (DNA): TGTGCCAGCAGACCACGGGGGATCTATGGCTACACCTTC. Protein: CASRPRGIYGYTF.

The chain has TRBV7-3 and TRBJ1-6; D is unresolved. Germline V CDR1 and CDR2: SGHTA, FQGTGA. Trimming shortened V by 2 bases and J by 5 bases, and 7 bases separated the two germline ends. This CDR3 is 14 amino acids long. This CDR3 reads CASSLFADNSPLHF. CDR3 coding DNA: TGTGCCAGCAGCTTATTTGCAGATAATTCACCCCTCCACTTT.

The chain couples TRBV7-2 to TRBJ1-1, with unresolved D. Germline-derived CDR1 and CDR2 are SGHTA and FQGNSA. V was clipped by 1 base and J by 5 bases, with 8 bases between them. The CDR3 covers 13 residues. As DNA, the CDR3 is TGTGCCAGCAGCTTAGTTTATGGTACTGAAGCTTTCTTT. Translating it yields CASSLVYGTEAFF.

V is TRBV6-1 and J is TRBJ1-4; 12 bases line up with TRBD1. CDR1 and CDR2 (germline): MNHNS, SASEGT. CDR3 length: 16 amino acids. J gave up 7 bases and V 4 bases, and 7 bases lay outside the gene matches. The CDR3 is CASSVGTGGFGEKLFF. The CDR3, as DNA: TGTGCCAGCAGTGTAGGGACAGGGGGCTTCGGTGAAAAACTGTTTTTT.

The V call is TRBV20-1, the J call TRBJ1-4; D uncertain. The germline CDR1 and CDR2 sequences are DFQATT and SNEGSKA (reference sequence). The CDR3 spans 11 residues. Trimming cost V 0 bases and J 8 bases, with 4 bases left between them. CDR3 sequence (DNA): TGCAGTGCTAGAGAGACAGAAAAACTGTTTTTT. It yields the protein CSARETEKLFF.

A note on this clone: Mismatch with germline at one junction end may stem from a read error. The chain has TRBV6-5 and TRBJ2-1; possible D gene TRBD2, 6 bases. The CDR3 is 14 amino acids. From germline, CDR1 is MNHEY and CDR2 SVGAGI. CDR3 residues: CASSYTGSPPEQFF. CDR3 coding DNA: TGTGCAAGCAGTTATACCGGGAGCCCCCCTGAGCAGTTCTTC.

CDR3 nucleotide sequence: TGTGCCAGTAGTACGGGACTGGGGGGCGCCTACAATGAGCAGTTCTTC. Translation: CASSTGLGGAYNEQFF. This rearrangement joins TRBV19 to TRBJ2-1, with D possibly called TRBD1 or TRBD2 (6 bases each). The CDR3 extends over 16 amino acids. The germline V gene has CDR1 LNHDA and CDR2 SQIVND (reference sequence). Trimming took 4 bases from V and 2 from J, leaving 15 bases between them.

The CDR3 reads CAISESTGDEQYF. The CDR3, as DNA: TGTGCCATCAGTGAGTCGACAGGAGACGAGCAGTACTTC. This chain uses TRBV10-3 with TRBJ2-7, with D perhaps TRBD1 (6 bases). From germline, CDR1 is ENHRY and CDR2 SYGVKD. V lost 0 bases and J lost 5, with 8 bases in between. CDR3 size: 13 residues.